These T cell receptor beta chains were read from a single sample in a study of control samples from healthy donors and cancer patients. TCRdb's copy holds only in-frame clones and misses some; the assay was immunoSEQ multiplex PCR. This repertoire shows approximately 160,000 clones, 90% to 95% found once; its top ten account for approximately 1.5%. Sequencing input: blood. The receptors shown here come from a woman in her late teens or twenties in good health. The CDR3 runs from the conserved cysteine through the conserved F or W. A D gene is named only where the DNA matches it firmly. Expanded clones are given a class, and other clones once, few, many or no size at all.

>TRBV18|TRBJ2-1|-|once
TGTGCCAGCTCACCATGGCTGGATGAGCAGTTCTTC
CASSPWLDEQFF
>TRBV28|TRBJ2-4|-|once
TGTGCCAGCAGCCTATCCAAGGGGTTATACATTCAGTACTTC
CASSLSKGLYIQYF
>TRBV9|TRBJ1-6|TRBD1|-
TGTGCCAGCAGCCCACGATCGGGATCGACAGGGGGAAATTCACCCCTCCACTTT
CASSPRSGSTGGNSPLHF
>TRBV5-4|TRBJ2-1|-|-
TGTGCCAGCAGCTTCTCCTACAATGAGCAGTTCTTC
CASSFSYNEQFF
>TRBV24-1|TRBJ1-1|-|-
TGTGCCACCAGTGATTTGCTACAACGGAACACTGAAGCTTTCTTT
CATSDLLQRNTEAFF
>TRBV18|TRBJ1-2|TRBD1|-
TGTGCCAGCTCACCGGACAGGGGAAGCGGCTACACCTTC
CASSPDRGSGYTF
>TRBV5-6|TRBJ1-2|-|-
TGTGCCAGCAGTTTTGAGCTATTTCCTCGTGGCTACACCTTC
CASSFELFPRGYTF
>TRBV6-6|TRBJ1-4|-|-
TGTGCCAGCAGTTACGGAAGCGTCCGGGCGGAAAAACTGTTTTTT
CASSYGSVRAEKLFF
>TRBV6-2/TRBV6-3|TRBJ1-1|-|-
TGTGCCAGCAGCATAAACGTGGGGACTGAAGCTTTCTTT
CASSINVGTEAFF
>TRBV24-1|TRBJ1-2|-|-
TGTGCCACCAGTGATGGACACAGAGCTAACTATGGCTACACCTTC
CATSDGHRANYGYTF
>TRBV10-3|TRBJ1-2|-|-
TGTGCCATCAGTGAGTCAACAGGGAGAAGAGGCTACACCTTC
CAISESTGRRGYTF
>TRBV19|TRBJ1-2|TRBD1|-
TGTGCCAGTAGTACGCAGGGGGGGACAGCTATTTCTAACTATGGCTACACCTTC
CASSTQGGTAISNYGYTF
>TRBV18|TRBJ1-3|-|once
TGTGCCAGCTCACCACAGGGCATCGACGGAAACACCATATATTTT
CASSPQGIDGNTIYF
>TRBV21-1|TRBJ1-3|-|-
TGTGCCAGCAGTAAGCCGGGAAACACCATATATTTT
CASSKPGNTIYF
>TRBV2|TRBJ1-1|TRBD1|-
TGTGCCAGCAGCAACAGGGGGCAAGCAATGAACACTGAAGCTTTCTTT
CASSNRGQAMNTEAFF
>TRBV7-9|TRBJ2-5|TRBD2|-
TGTGCCAGCAGCTTAACGAGCGGGAGGGCCCAAGAGACCCAGTACTTC
CASSLTSGRAQETQYF
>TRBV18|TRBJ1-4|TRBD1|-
TGTGCCAGCTCACCCGGACAGGCGTTTAATGAAAAACTGTTTTTT
CASSPGQAFNEKLFF
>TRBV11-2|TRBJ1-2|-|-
TGTGCCAGCAGCAGAAATCCCGAGAACTATGGCTACACCTTC
CASSRNPENYGYTF
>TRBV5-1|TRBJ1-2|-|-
TGCGCCAGCAGTCCTATTCAGTTAGCTAACTATGGCTACACCTTC
CASSPIQLANYGYTF
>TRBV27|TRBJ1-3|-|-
TGTGCCAGCAGTCCAGATTCGGGGTCTGGAAACACCATATATTTT
CASSPDSGSGNTIYF
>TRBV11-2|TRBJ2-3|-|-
TGTGCCAGCAGCCCTTTTTGGGTGAGAGATACGCAGTATTTT
CASSPFWVRDTQYF
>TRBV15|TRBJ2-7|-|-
TGTGCCACCAGCAGAGATTGGACGGGTCACGAGCAGTACTTC
CATSRDWTGHEQYF
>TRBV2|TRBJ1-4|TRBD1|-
TGTGCCAGCACTCAGGACAGGATAGAAAAACTGTTTTTT
CASTQDRIEKLFF
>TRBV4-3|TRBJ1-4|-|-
TGCGCCAGCAGCCAAGATGCAGGGTGGGAATGGGAAAAACTGTTTTTT
CASSQDAGWEWEKLFF
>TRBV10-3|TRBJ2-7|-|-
TGTGCCATCAGTGATACCTACGAGCAGTACTTC
CAISDTYEQYF
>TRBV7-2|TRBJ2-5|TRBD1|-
TGTGCCAGCAGCTTAGCGCTAGACAGGGGGCGAGAGACCCAGTACTTC
CASSLALDRGRETQYF
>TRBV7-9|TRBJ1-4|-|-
TGTGCCAGCAGCTTTGGAGCTGATGAAAAACTGTTTTTT
CASSFGADEKLFF
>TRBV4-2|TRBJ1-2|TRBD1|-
TGTGCCAGCAACTATAGACAGGGGGCTTCGGATGGCTACACCTTC
CASNYRQGASDGYTF
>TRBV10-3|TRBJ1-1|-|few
TGTGCCATGAAGGGACGGAAGAACACTGAAGCTTTCTTT
CAMKGRKNTEAFF
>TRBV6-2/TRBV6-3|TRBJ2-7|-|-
TGTGCCAGCAGTTACGGGGTTAGATACGAGCAGTACTTC
CASSYGVRYEQYF
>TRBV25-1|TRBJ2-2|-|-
TGTGCCAGCAGTGACACAGGCGGTTCGAACACCGGGGAGCTGTTTTTT
CASSDTGGSNTGELFF
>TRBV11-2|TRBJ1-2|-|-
TGTGCCAGCAGCAAGGACAGTGCTAACTATGGCTACACCTTC
CASSKDSANYGYTF
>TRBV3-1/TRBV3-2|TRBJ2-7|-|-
TGTGCCAGCAGCCAAGGACTAGGCGAGCAGTACTTC
CASSQGLGEQYF
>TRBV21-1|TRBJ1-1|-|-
TGTGCCAGCAGCACGGGACAGGGATTT
CASSTGQGF
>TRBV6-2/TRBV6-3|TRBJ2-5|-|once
TGTGCCAGCAGTTCGTCGGGGGAGACCCAGTACTTC
CASSSSGETQYF
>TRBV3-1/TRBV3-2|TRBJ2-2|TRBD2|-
TGTGCCAGCAGCCACACTAGCGGGAGTGACACCGGGGAGCTGTTTTTT
CASSHTSGSDTGELFF
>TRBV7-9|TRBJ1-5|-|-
TGTGCCAGCAGCTTAAGCAGGAATCAGCCCCAGCATTTT
CASSLSRNQPQHF
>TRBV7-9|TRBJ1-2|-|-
TGTGCCAGCAGCCCCGGTCGGATTGGGTATGGCTACACCTTC
CASSPGRIGYGYTF
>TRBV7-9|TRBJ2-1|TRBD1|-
TGTGCCAGCAGCTTACAACCGGGACAGGGCCCCTACAATGAGCAGTTCTTC
CASSLQPGQGPYNEQFF
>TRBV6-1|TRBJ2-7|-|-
TGTGCCAGCAGTGAAGCCAGGGCGGACTACGAGCAGTACTTC
CASSEARADYEQYF
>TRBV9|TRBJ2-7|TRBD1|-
TGTGCCAGCAGCGTAACCGGACAGGGGAGTGTACACGAGCAGTACTTC
CASSVTGQGSVHEQYF
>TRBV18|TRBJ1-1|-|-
TGTGCCAGCTCACCCGTGGGAGGGTTCATGAACACTGAAGCTTTCTTT
CASSPVGGFMNTEAFF
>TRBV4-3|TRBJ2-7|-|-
TGCGCCAGCAGCCAAGATGGGTCAACAGGCCACGAGCAGTACTTC
CASSQDGSTGHEQYF
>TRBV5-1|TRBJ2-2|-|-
TGCGCCAGCAGCTTACAGGGAAGTAAGACCGGGGAGCTGTTTTTT
CASSLQGSKTGELFF
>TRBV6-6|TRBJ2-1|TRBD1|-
TGTGCCAGCAGGCCCAATCGACAGGGATACAATGAGCAGTTCTTC
CASRPNRQGYNEQFF
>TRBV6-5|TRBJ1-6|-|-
TGTGCCAGCAGGGACATCTTAGGGTCACCCCTCCACTTT
CASRDILGSPLHF
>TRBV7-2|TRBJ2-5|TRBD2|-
TGTGCCAGCAGCTTAGCGGGGCGGCTAGCGGGAGCAGAGACCCAGTACTTC
CASSLAGRLAGAETQYF
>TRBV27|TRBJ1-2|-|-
TGTGCCAGCAGTCCCCTCTGGTCGGGAGTCTATGGCTACACCTTC
CASSPLWSGVYGYTF
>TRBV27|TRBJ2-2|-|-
TGTGCCAGCAGTTTATTTGCCAATTCGAACACCGGGGAGCTGTTTTTT
CASSLFANSNTGELFF